There are a few counts of the clone carrying this TCR beta chain. Its target is not known. Amplification used 60 Vbeta primers and 13 Jbeta primers. The protocol was immunoSEQ multiplex PCR, while the TCRdb copy is restricted to in-frame clones and leaves out a portion. The top ten hold around 10% of the sample, which has 65,000 to 75,000 clones, roughly four fifths seen once. The data stem from a study of cytomegalovirus exposure and HLA in healthy donors. Study context: For the approximately 400 genotyped donors, roughly 81% fell within the Caucasian-associated ancestry cluster. The study, taken as a whole, reports: Apparent HLA restriction characterized most CMV-associated TCR beta chains in a later analysis. Donors were assumed by presence/absence analyses to have roughly uniform sequencing depth.

V shed 6 bases and J shed 3 bases, with 8 bases lying between them. This CDR3 contains 11 residues. Germline CDR1 SQVTM, CDR2 ANQGSEA. The chain uses TRBV29-1 and TRBJ1-2; a weak D match, TRBD1 (5 bases). The clonotype was recovered from a woman aged 55-70 years in good health and CMV-seropositive. The sample comprised PBMCs. The CDR3 sequence: CSVGGDYGYTF. CDR3 in DNA: TGCAGCGTCGGGGGGGACTATGGCTACACCTTC.